Listed below are T cell receptor beta chains from one sample, sequenced in a study of OX40 agonist ivuxolimab in advanced cancers. Only in-frame clones appear in the TCRdb table, and some are missing; sequencing was by immunoSEQ multiplex PCR. The sample lists 25,000 to 35,000 clones; 74% were seen once. Specimen: CD4+ or CD8+ T cells sorted from blood, collected in a trial of the OX40 agonist ivuxolimab. The origin of the receptors is an adult with an advanced solid tumor such as melanoma, head and neck, liver or kidney cancer. CDR3s include the opening cysteine and the closing phenylalanine or tryptophan. The D gene is left open where the match is weak. A row's size may be missing; if present it is once, few, many or a size class.

V	size	D	J	length	DNA	CDR3
TRBV19	NA	NA	TRBJ2-6	17	TGTGCCAGTAGTATATCTCCGGGGGTAGCGGGGGCCAACGTCCTGACTTTC	CASSISPGVAGANVLTF
TRBV5-1	NA	TRBD1	TRBJ2-1	13	TGCGCCAGCAGCTTGGCCGGTGGGACAGTGCAGTTCTTC	CASSLAGGTVQFF
TRBV5-8	NA	NA	TRBJ2-3	14	TGTGCCAGCAGCTTGGGATGGGGCACAGATACGCAGTATTTT	CASSLGWGTDTQYF
TRBV20-1	NA	NA	TRBJ2-3	10	TGCAGTGCCGCGAGGGATACGCAGTATTTT	CSAARDTQYF
TRBV19	NA	NA	TRBJ1-4	15	TGTGCCAGTAGTATCGGACAGCTATTTAATGAAAAACTGTTTTTT	CASSIGQLFNEKLFF
TRBV19	NA	TRBD1	TRBJ2-7	15	TGTGCCAGTAGTATAACGGGACAGGGGGCACACGAGCAGTACTTC	CASSITGQGAHEQYF
TRBV7-2	few	NA	TRBJ1-1	14	TGTGCCAGCAGCTTAAATCAAGGGCTATCTGAAGCTTTCTTT	CASSLNQGLSEAFF
TRBV6-7	NA	NA	TRBJ1-1	18	TGTGCCAGCAGTCATTTCAATTCATTGGACCTCTTGGCCACTGAAGCTTTCTTT	CASSHFNSLDLLATEAFF
TRBV19	NA	TRBD1	TRBJ1-2	15	TGTGCCAGTAGTATCGGGACAGGGATCTACTATGGCTACACCTTC	CASSIGTGIYYGYTF
TRBV30	NA	NA	TRBJ2-3	20	TGTGCCTGGACAGAGACGGCCGGAGATACCCTCAGCCATTTCACAGATACGCAGTATTTT	CAWTETAGDTLSHFTDTQYF
TRBV2	few	TRBD1	TRBJ1-2	17	TGTGCCAGCAGGGGAAGAAGGGACAGGGGGCTTAACTATGGCTACACCTTC	CASRGRRDRGLNYGYTF
TRBV2	NA	TRBD2	TRBJ2-1	15	TGTGCCAGCAGTGGTTCGACTAGCGGCTACAATGAGCAGTTCTTC	CASSGSTSGYNEQFF
TRBV5-1	NA	NA	TRBJ2-1	14	TGCGCCAGCAGCTTGGTGGGCCTTTACAATGAGCAGTTCTTC	CASSLVGLYNEQFF
TRBV21-1	NA	NA	TRBJ1-2	15	TGTGCCAGCAGCAAATGTGGGACAGTCTACTATGGCTACACCTTC	CASSKCGTVYYGYTF
TRBV19	few	TRBD2	TRBJ2-1	14	TGTGCCAGCCTAGCGGGGGGGCAATACAATGAGCAGTTCTTC	CASLAGGQYNEQFF
TRBV7-8	NA	NA	TRBJ2-3	14	TGTGCCAGCAGCACCGGACAGTCCCCAGATACGCAGTATTTT	CASSTGQSPDTQYF
TRBV28	NA	NA	TRBJ2-1	12	TGTGCCAGCAGCTTAACAGGCCATGAGCAGTTCTTC	CASSLTGHEQFF
TRBV11-2	NA	NA	TRBJ2-5	12	TGTGCCAGCAGCCTAGACGGGGAGACCCAGTACTTC	CASSLDGETQYF
TRBV7-8	NA	NA	TRBJ2-7	14	TGTGCCAGCAGCTTCCGGGACTCTTCCTACGAGCAGTACTTC	CASSFRDSSYEQYF
TRBV11-3	NA	NA	TRBJ2-1	15	TGTGCCAGCAGCTTACAGGGTTCCTCCTACAATGAGCAGTTCTTC	CASSLQGSSYNEQFF
TRBV18	NA	NA	TRBJ2-1	15	TGTGCCAGCTCACCGCGACAGAAAGTAAACAATGAGCAGTTCTTC	CASSPRQKVNNEQFF
TRBV6-5	NA	NA	TRBJ2-7	14	TGTGCCAGCAGTTACGGTTTGGGGACCTACGAGCAGTACTTC	CASSYGLGTYEQYF
TRBV6-5	once	NA	TRBJ2-1	13	TGTGCCAGCAGTTACGCCTCCTACAATGAGCAGTTCTTC	CASSYASYNEQFF
TRBV2	NA	TRBD2	TRBJ2-4	15	TGTGCCAGCAGTGATGGGGGGGAACGGAAAAACATTCAGTACTTC	CASSDGGERKNIQYF
TRBV7-6	NA	NA	TRBJ2-3	15	TGTGCCAGCAGCTTCAGGGCAGGGGTTACAGATACGCAGTATTTT	CASSFRAGVTDTQYF
TRBV11-1	NA	NA	TRBJ2-7	14	TGTGCCAGCAGCCCTAGAATGTCCTCCAACGAGCAGTACTTC	CASSPRMSSNEQYF
TRBV5-1	NA	NA	TRBJ2-5	12	TGCGCCAGCACCACAGGCCAAGAGACCCAGTACTTC	CASTTGQETQYF
TRBV5-1	once	TRBD2	TRBJ2-7	14	TGCGCCAGCAGTCCGGGACTAGCGGGGTTCGAGCAGTACTTC	CASSPGLAGFEQYF
TRBV11-1	NA	NA	TRBJ2-3	14	TGTGCCAGCAGCCCCATGACCCGCACAGATACGCAGTATTTT	CASSPMTRTDTQYF
TRBV6-1	NA	TRBD1	TRBJ2-5	14	TGTGCCAGCAGTGATGGGGCAGGGGGAGAGACCCAGTACTTC	CASSDGAGGETQYF
TRBV7-2	NA	TRBD2	TRBJ2-2	16	TGTGCCAGCAGCTTATCCGGCGGGGGGGCCGGCGGGGAGCTGTTTTTT	CASSLSGGGAGGELFF
TRBV5-6	NA	NA	TRBJ1-2	14	TGTGCCAGCAGCGAACAAGGGACTAACTATGGCTACACCTTC	CASSEQGTNYGYTF
TRBV19	NA	TRBD1	TRBJ1-2	17	TGTGCCAGTAGTATACCGGACAGGGGGTCGCATAACTATGGCTACACCTTC	CASSIPDRGSHNYGYTF
TRBV18	NA	TRBD1	TRBJ1-1	13	TGTGCCAGCTCACCACAGGGGGCGCATGAAGCTTTCTTT	CASSPQGAHEAFF
TRBV4-2	NA	NA	TRBJ2-2	15	TGTGCCAGCAGCCAAGATGCCGGGATCACCGGGGAGCTGTTTTTT	CASSQDAGITGELFF
TRBV7-9	NA	TRBD2	TRBJ2-1	16	TGTGCCAGCAGCATAGATCTCCCTAGCGGGGCCCCAAAACGGTTCTTC	CASSIDLPSGAPKRFF
TRBV4-2	few	NA	TRBJ2-5	14	TGTGCCAGCAGCCCAGCGGGACTGGGGGCGCCCCAGTACTTC	CASSPAGLGAPQYF
TRBV6-5	NA	NA	TRBJ1-2	15	TGTGCCAGCAGTTACAGGGTGGGAAGTCCCTATGGCTACACCTTC	CASSYRVGSPYGYTF
TRBV2	few	NA	TRBJ1-2	13	TGTGCCAGCAAGAGGGGTCATGACTATGGCTACACCTTC	CASKRGHDYGYTF
TRBV7-9	few	NA	TRBJ1-2	16	TGTGCCAGCAGCCAGGTGGGGCCGCGCACTTCGGGCGGCTACACCTTC	CASSQVGPRTSGGYTF
TRBV27	once	TRBD1	TRBJ2-3	20	TGTGCCAGCAGTTTACCGGACAGGGTCCCCCACCCCACGGACCCAGATACGCAGTATTTT	CASSLPDRVPHPTDPDTQYF
TRBV7-2	NA	NA	TRBJ1-2	12	TGTGCCAGCAGCGTAAATAACTATGGCTACACCTTC	CASSVNNYGYTF